This TCR beta chain was sequenced during a study of T cell clonotyping in hematopoietic cell transplantation. Findings and caveats of the study: Without cell sorting, CD4 versus CD8 contributions remain unresolved. At the given depth, recipient repertoires were over 95% de novo clonotypes.

Turning to this clone: Its antigen is unknown.

Recipient blood drawn about 28 days pretransplant and days 30, 100, 180 after. TCRdb's copy holds only in-frame clones and misses some; the assay was immunoSEQ multiplex PCR. The sample lists 10,000 to 15,000 clones; around nine tenths were seen once. The CDR3 has 14 residues. Germline V gene sequence: CDR1 SGHAT, CDR2 FQDESV (reference sequence). Trimming took off 4 bases at V and 8 bases at J, with 17 bases between the two ends. The TCR was taken from a female patient aged 50-59 years who had an allogeneic stem cell transplant from an unrelated donor, so the T cells may come from the graft donor. Some clones in this sample may be carry-over from other donors' samples. The sequencing here drew on PBMCs, taken 100 days after allogeneic stem cell transplant. The rearrangement joins TRBV11-1 to TRBJ1-1; D may be TRBD1 (6 bases). This CDR3 reads CASSSIGTRVEAFF. CDR3 DNA sequence: TGTGCCAGCAGCTCCATTGGGACAAGGGTCGAAGCTTTCTTT.